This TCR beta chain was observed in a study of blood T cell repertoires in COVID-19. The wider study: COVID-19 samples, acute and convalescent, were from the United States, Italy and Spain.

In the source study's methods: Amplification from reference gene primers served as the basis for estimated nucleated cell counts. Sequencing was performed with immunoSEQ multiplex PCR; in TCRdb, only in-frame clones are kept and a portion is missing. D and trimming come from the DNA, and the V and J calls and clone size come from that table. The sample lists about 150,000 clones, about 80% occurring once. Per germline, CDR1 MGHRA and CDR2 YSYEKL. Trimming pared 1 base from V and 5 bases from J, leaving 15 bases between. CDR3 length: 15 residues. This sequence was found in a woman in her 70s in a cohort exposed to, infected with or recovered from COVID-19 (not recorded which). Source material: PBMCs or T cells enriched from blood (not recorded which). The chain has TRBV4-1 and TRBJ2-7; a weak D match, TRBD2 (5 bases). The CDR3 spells CASSQGVSGKDEQYF. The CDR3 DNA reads TGCGCCAGCAGCCAAGGAGTATCGGGAAAAGACGAGCAGTACTTC.